The present T cell receptor (beta chain) was sequenced within a study of Graves' ophthalmopathy and Graves' hyperthyroidism. For repertoire sequencing, the TCR beta CDR3 regions were amplified from RNA transcripts. Second-round multiplex PCR followed a first-round RT-PCR using HTBI primers. TCRdb re-called the multiplex PCR reads with MiXCR, one entry per CDR3 protein. The sample yields around 1.1 million distinct CDR3 sequences, roughly 35% seen once. V shed 7 bases and J 5 bases; nucleotides not matched to a gene: 11. Germline CDR1 SGHTA, CDR2 FQGNSA. The CDR3 covers 15 residues. The V gene is TRBV7-2, the J gene TRBJ2-5; the match to TRBD1 covers 9 bases. The TCR sequence derives from an adult man with Graves' hyperthyroidism. The sequencing sample was made of peripheral blood or thyroid tissue (not recorded which). Here the CDR3 DNA reads TGTGCCAGCATGCGACAGGGGGGAGCCGGGGAGACCCAGTACTTC. Its translation: CASMRQGGAGETQYF.